This TCR beta chain was captured by sequencing in a study of blood T cell repertoires in COVID-19 (dated by TCRdb to the early 2020s). Study-level background: Samples from collaborators originated in the United States, Italy and Spain and spanned both the acute and convalescent phases of COVID-19. The material from the prospective study consisted of cDNA or gDNA derived from T cells, B-cell-depleted T cells, or PBMCs. Subjects who had been exposed to COVID-19, were actively infected with it, or had recovered from it provided the deeply sampled blood TCRbeta repertoires that made up the dataset. The repertoires were released in a freely available public database intended as a resource for research on the immune response to SARS-CoV-2. Samples came from the ongoing ImmuneRACE study (first 160 participants) plus 1,254 subjects from 6 global collaborators. A de-identified subject ID, COVID-19 status, age in years and sex were almost always included in the sample metadata. Where available, HLA class I and class II types were obtained from metadata supplied by the sample provider rather than from assay-based typing. General findings and caveats noted by the study authors: The amount of clinical and demographic metadata varied by source and participant and was provided uncurated.

The immunoSEQ Assay, a bias-controlled multiplex PCR, was used to amplify TCRbeta CDR3 regions from genomic DNA. The study's own analysis went as follows. The number of nucleated cells in each sample was estimated from the amplification of reference gene primers within the assay. To quantify the absolute abundance of each unique TCRbeta CDR3 rearrangement, sequence reads were collapsed and filtered. For each sample, productive Simpson clonality was calculated as the square root of Simpson's diversity index across productive rearrangements. This immuneACCESS table, as held by TCRdb, lists in-frame sequences with V and J called but not all clones. Of the missing ones, under half trace to an unresolved V gene in checked studies; the others have no known cause. D and trimming were read from the DNA, whereas the V and J calls and clone size are those reported in that table. This sample lists approximately 90,000 clones; about four fifths were detected once. The ten largest clones add up to roughly 24% of the sample.

Notes on this clone: The antigen this receptor binds is unknown. Per-nucleotide qualities are absent, and no much larger clonotype sits a single base away.

The collaborating institutions used their own protocols to collect whole blood in K2EDTA tubes. For TCRbeta analysis, collaborator samples were shipped as frozen whole blood, as isolated PBMCs, or as DNA extracted from either sample type. The CDR3, from cysteine to phenylalanine, totals 16 residues. Only the CDR3 part of the read is kept: 48 bases, read in frame from the first base. Relative to germline, V is 2 bases shorter and J is 6 bases shorter, with 17 bases between their ends. Reading the germline V gene gives CDR1 MNHEY and CDR2 SVGAGI. The receptor chain draws on TRBV6-5 and TRBJ2-1; TRBD2 is perhaps the D gene, given 6 matching bases. The TCR was taken from a human donor in a cohort sampled during active COVID-19. What was sequenced was peripheral blood. This receptor carries the CDR3 CASSYVGGKALNEQFF. The DNA sequence follows: TGTGCCAGCAGTTACGTTGGCGGGAAGGCCCTCAATGAGCAGTTCTTC.